Listed below are T cell receptor beta chains from one sample, sequenced in a study of cytomegalovirus exposure and HLA in healthy donors. The data were produced by immunoSEQ multiplex PCR, yet TCRdb's version contains in-frame clones alone and is incomplete. The sample contains some 100,000 clones, around 80% of which appear only once. The sequenced sample consisted of PBMCs. These receptors were taken from a female donor in good health and CMV-seropositive. Both conserved end residues are part of each CDR3. The order of the fields is D gene, clone size, CDR3 length, V gene, J gene, CDR3 protein, CDR3 DNA. D genes are given only for firm matches. Only some rows state a clone size, as once, few, many or a class for expanded clones.

.	.	16	TRBV21-1	TRBJ1-6	CASSKEDYLYNSPLHF	TGTGCCAGCAGCAAAGAGGACTATCTCTATAATTCACCCCTCCACTTT
.	.	19	TRBV7-9	TRBJ2-1	CSSSLGGSAEGLWGNEQFF	TGTTCCAGCAGCTTAGGTGGTTCTGCGGAAGGACTTTGGGGCAATGAGCAGTTCTTC
TRBD1	.	17	TRBV14	TRBJ1-6	CASSQARRTGGGSPLHF	TGTGCCAGCAGCCAAGCGAGGAGGACAGGGGGTGGGTCACCCCTCCACTTT
.	.	13	TRBV7-2	TRBJ2-1	CASSSGQGNEQFF	TGTGCCAGCAGCTCCGGGCAGGGGAATGAGCAGTTCTTC
.	.	14	TRBV5-4	TRBJ1-1	CASSYHAGNTEAFF	TGTGCCAGCAGCTACCACGCCGGGAACACTGAAGCTTTCTTT
.	.	15	TRBV19	TRBJ2-6	CASSIWPLAANVLTF	TGTGCCAGTAGTATCTGGCCGCTTGCGGCCAACGTCCTGACTTTC
.	.	15	TRBV21-1	TRBJ1-1	CASSNGQLENTEAFF	TGTGCCAGCAGCAACGGACAGTTGGAGAACACTGAAGCTTTCTTT
.	.	15	TRBV5-6	TRBJ2-7	CASSLLGLTTYEQYF	TGTGCCAGCAGCTTGCTGGGCCTTACCACCTACGAGCAGTACTTC
TRBD1	.	12	TRBV29-1	TRBJ1-2	CSGGGQGYGYTF	TGCAGCGGGGGGGGACAGGGCTATGGCTACACCTTC
TRBD1	.	12	TRBV28	TRBJ2-7	CASSLLGQSRVF	TGTGCCAGCAGTCTACTGGGACAGTCCCGAGTTTTC
TRBD1	once	14	TRBV5-6	TRBJ1-2	CASSLVGQDYGYTF	TGTGCCAGCAGCTTGGTTGGACAGGACTATGGCTACACCTTC
.	.	13	TRBV11-2	TRBJ1-5	CASSLGAHQPQHF	TGTGCCAGCAGCTTAGGAGCCCATCAGCCCCAGCATTTT
.	.	15	TRBV7-2	TRBJ1-5	CASSLAAGSNQPQHF	TGTGCCAGCAGCTTAGCAGCCGGGAGCAATCAGCCCCAGCATTTT
TRBD1	.	14	TRBV5-4	TRBJ2-5	CASSPDRAQETQYF	TGTGCCAGCAGCCCGGACAGGGCCCAGGAGACCCAGTACTTC
.	few	12	TRBV30	TRBJ1-1	CAWSAGVGEAFF	TGTGCCTGGAGTGCAGGGGTAGGTGAAGCTTTCTTT
.	.	14	TRBV6-1	TRBJ1-5	CASSEGWGPQPQHF	TGTGCCAGCAGTGAAGGGTGGGGGCCCCAGCCCCAGCATTTT
.	.	16	TRBV28	TRBJ2-3	CASSLSPGTSTDTQYF	TGTGCCAGCAGTTTAAGCCCCGGGACTAGCACAGATACGCAGTATTTT
.	.	12	TRBV7-2	TRBJ2-7	CASSLTGYEQYF	TGTGCCAGCAGCCTGACTGGCTACGAGCAGTACTTC
.	.	15	TRBV5-4	TRBJ1-3	CASSLGQGGGNTIYF	TGTGCCAGCAGCTTGGGCCAGGGTGGTGGAAACACCATATATTTT
.	.	12	TRBV5-1	TRBJ2-5	CASSLEGETQYF	TGCGCCAGCAGCTTGGAGGGGGAGACCCAGTACTTC
.	.	11	TRBV10-3	TRBJ2-3	CAISAGDTQYF	TGTGCCATCAGTGCAGGAGATACGCAGTATTTT
TRBD1	.	14	TRBV2	TRBJ1-4	CASSGRTGLEKLFF	TGTGCCAGCAGTGGACGGACAGGGTTGGAAAAACTGTTTTTT
TRBD1	.	15	TRBV27	TRBJ2-7	CASSTGGVGHYEQYF	TGTGCCAGCAGTACAGGGGGAGTTGGTCACTACGAGCAGTACTTC
.	.	16	TRBV27	TRBJ1-2	CASSLTRETGRRDYTF	TGTGCCAGCAGTTTAACGCGGGAGACAGGACGAAGGGATTACACCTTC
.	.	14	TRBV7-9	TRBJ1-1	CASSLDNPNTEAFF	TGTGCCAGCAGCTTAGACAATCCGAACACTGAAGCTTTCTTT
.	.	12	TRBV30	TRBJ2-2	CAWSRGTGELFF	TGTGCCTGGAGTCGGGGCACCGGGGAGCTGTTTTTT
TRBD2	.	15	TRBV7-2	TRBJ2-5	CASSLVTSGGETQYF	TGTGCCAGCAGCTTAGTGACTAGCGGAGGAGAGACCCAGTACTTC
.	.	13	TRBV4-3	TRBJ2-7	CASSQVGGYEQYF	TGCGCCAGCAGCCAAGTAGGGGGATACGAGCAGTACTTC
.	.	15	TRBV7-9	TRBJ1-1	CAGSPRGTIRSEAFF	TGTGCCGGCAGCCCAAGGGGGACGATTCGATCTGAAGCTTTCTTT
TRBD1	.	11	TRBV2	TRBJ1-1	CASSETGWAFF	TGTGCCAGCAGTGAGACAGGGTGGGCTTTCTTT
.	.	12	TRBV6-5	TRBJ1-5	CASSRGGQPQHF	TGTGCCAGCAGTCGGGGTGGACAGCCCCAGCATTTT
.	few	14	TRBV2	TRBJ1-5	CASSAQGRAGAQHF	TGTGCCAGCAGCGCCCAGGGGAGGGCGGGGGCCCAGCATTTT
.	.	15	TRBV7-2	TRBJ2-4	CASSLPRGAKNIQYF	TGTGCCAGCAGCCTCCCTCGGGGGGCCAAAAACATTCAGTACTTC
TRBD1	few	15	TRBV5-1	TRBJ1-1	CASSYGGTGGTEAFF	TGCGCCAGCAGCTACGGGGGGACAGGGGGAACTGAAGCTTTCTTT
TRBD2	.	13	TRBV2	TRBJ2-7	CASSAGGPHEQYF	TGTGCCAGCTCCGCGGGAGGACCTCACGAGCAGTACTTC
TRBD2	.	14	TRBV5-6	TRBJ2-2	CASSWPGGTGELFF	TGTGCCAGCAGCTGGCCGGGAGGCACCGGGGAGCTGTTTTTT